The 12 T cell receptor beta chains below all came from one sample that was sequenced in a study of cytomegalovirus exposure and HLA in healthy donors (dated by TCRdb to 2017 to 2019). The protocol used for the library was the immunoSEQ multiplex PCR assay. For the multiplex PCR, a mixture combining 60 forward primers for TCR Vbeta segments and 13 reverse primers for TCR Jbeta segments was used. The source is immuneACCESS, and TCRdb retained only in-frame sequences with V and J called. Part of the clones is not carried over; for the studies checked, unresolved V genes explain less than half of this, and the remainder is unexplained. The sample profile shows tens of thousands of clones; approximately 82% of them were found once. The top ten hold more than 9% of the sample. The sequenced sample was PBMCs. The receptors here all came from a young woman in good health and CMV-seropositive.

The genes are TRBV7-8 and TRBJ2-7; possible D gene TRBD2, 6 bases. Trimming pared 3 bases from V and 2 bases from J, leaving 20 bases between. The CDR3 contains 17 residues. The V gene's germline CDR1 is SGHVS and CDR2 FQNEAQ. CDR3 protein: CASSFLRRGGTPYEQYF. DNA for the CDR3: TGTGCCAGCAGCTTCCTTCGAAGGGGCGGGACTCCCTACGAGCAGTACTTC.

This clone came up once. Different DNA sequences within this sample yield the same CDR3. V usage is TRBV27 and J usage is TRBJ1-5, with a possible D match to TRBD1 (5 bases). The CDR3 contains 13 residues. The germline V and J ends were trimmed by 2 bases and 4 bases, with 6 bases remaining between them. The germline CDR1 and CDR2 sequences are MNHEY and SMNVEV (reference sequence). This CDR3 reads CASSLRGNQPQHF. CDR3 nucleotide sequence: TGTGCCAGCAGTTTACGGGGGAATCAGCCCCAGCATTTT.

V gene TRBV6-4 combines with J gene TRBJ2-1, with TRBD2 matching over 10 bases. The V and J ends lost 5 bases and 5 bases, in that order; junction bases with no gene match: 12. This CDR3 has 17 amino acids. CDR1 and CDR2 (germline): MRHNA, SNTAGT. CDR3 in DNA: TGTGCCAGCAGTCGAAGCCTAGGACTAGCGGTGGACAATGAGCAGTTCTTC. This encodes CASSRSLGLAVDNEQFF.

The CDR3 protein is CMGAGGPKGETQYF. In DNA form, the CDR3 reads TGTATGGGGGCGGGAGGCCCCAAGGGGGAGACCCAGTACTTC. This chain links TRBV7-9 with TRBJ2-5; TRBD2 aligns across 8 bases. CDR1 is SEHNR, CDR2 FQNEAQ, per germline (reference sequence). The CDR3 length is 14 residues.

In this sample, this clone turned up a few times. The chain uses TRBV30 and TRBJ1-1; D perhaps matches TRBD1 (5 bases). CDR3 length: 13 amino acids. Trimming cost V 3 bases and J 5 bases, with 13 bases left between them. The germline V gene has CDR1 GTSNPN and CDR2 SVGIG (reference sequence). The CDR3 bases are TGTGCCTGGAGCGGTCGGGGGTGGACTGAAGCTTTCTTT. Encoded protein: CAWSGRGWTEAFF.

This clone has only a few counts. The chain carries TRBV4-2 and TRBJ1-1; TRBD1 might be the D (5 bases). The CDR3 length is 17 residues. V lost 3 bases to trimming and J lost 3 bases, with 20 bases between them. The germline gives CDR1 LGHNA, CDR2 YNFKEQ. The CDR3 sequence: CASSHPGGNYGDTEAFF. For the CDR3, the DNA is TGTGCCAGCAGCCACCCCGGGGGAAACTATGGGGACACTGAAGCTTTCTTT.

The CDR3 region is CARRRGASTDTQYF. CDR3 nucleotide sequence: TGTGCCAGGCGCAGGGGGGCCAGCACAGATACGCAGTATTTT. The chain employs TRBV2 and TRBJ2-3; D may be TRBD1 (7 bases). The length of the CDR3 is 14 residues. With 9 bases removed from V and 0 bases from J, the gap between germline ends came to 13 bases. Looked up from germline, CDR1 is SNHLY and CDR2 is FYNNEI.

V is TRBV7-9 and J is TRBJ2-1; 10 bases are shared with TRBD2. Losses at the gene ends were 6 bases for V and 2 bases for J; bases not matched to a gene: 4. This CDR3 contains 15 residues. Germline-derived CDR1 and CDR2 are SEHNR and FQNEAQ (reference sequence). CDR3 loop: CASSDSGGPYNEQFF. CDR3 bases: TGTGCCAGCAGTGATAGCGGGGGGCCCTACAATGAGCAGTTCTTC.

The chain is built from TRBV6-5 and TRBJ2-5, with a possible D match to TRBD2 (5 bases). Germline V gene data show CDR1 as MNHEY and CDR2 as SVGAGI. The CDR3 sequence is 14 residues long. V was clipped by 0 bases and J by 5 bases, with 10 bases between them. The CDR3, as DNA: TGTGCCAGCAGTTACTCTAACCCGGGGGAGACCCAGTACTTC. Its translation: CASSYSNPGETQYF.

The V gene is TRBV14, the J gene TRBJ2-1; 15 nucleotides align to TRBD2. The CDR3 runs to 19 residues. Germline V gene sequence: CDR1 SGHDN, CDR2 FVKESK. V dropped 3 bases and J dropped 9; count of bases not matched to a gene: 15. This CDR3 is CASSQGRPGLAGGRGEQFF. The CDR3 DNA follows: TGTGCCAGCAGCCAGGGTCGCCCAGGACTAGCGGGAGGGAGGGGTGAGCAGTTCTTC.

V and J are TRBV5-1 and TRBJ2-1, with D perhaps matching TRBD2 (5 bases). The CDR3 loop spans 12 amino acids. Germline CDR1 is SGHRS and CDR2 is YFSETQ. Deletions cut 7 bases from V and 12 bases from J, with 17 bases between. CDR3 sequence (DNA): TGCGCCAGCGCCTTAGAAGCGGTGGGGCAGTTCTTC. It translates to CASALEAVGQFF.

The genes are TRBV7-9 and TRBJ2-2; 7 bases are a match to TRBD2. After removal of 0 bases from V and 4 bases from J, the junction contained 5 bases not matched to a gene. The CDR3 spans 16 residues. The germline gives CDR1 SEHNR, CDR2 FQNEAQ (reference sequence). The CDR3 DNA is TGTGCCAGCAGCTTAGCTCGGGGGGTTAGCACCGGGGAGCTGTTTTTT. Amino acid sequence: CASSLARGVSTGELFF.